One T cell receptor beta chain is described in this entry. Its antigen is still unknown. The CDR3 extends over 15 amino acids. Germline CDR1 MNHEY, CDR2 SVGEGT. The V and J ends lost 0 bases and 3 bases, in that order; junction bases with no gene match: 2. The source of the sample is a study of T cell responses to AZD1222 COVID-19 vaccine. Timing groups of about 4 and about 12 weeks for second doses were pooled. Clones were sequenced by immunoSEQ multiplex PCR, and TCRdb holds only the in-frame ones, with some missing. The top ten hold about 1.3% of the sample, which has fewer than 85,000 clones, about 80% seen once. Regarding the study as a whole: The donor group comprised mostly white British people and more females; the analysis possibly underestimated clonal diversity. With two AZD1222 doses given, Spike-specific TCR breadth and depth both rose.

The sample was peripheral blood, taken 28 days after the second AZD1222 dose. This clonotype originated in an adult who received the AZD1222 COVID-19 vaccine. The V gene is TRBV6-2 or TRBV6-3, the J gene TRBJ1-2; 9 nucleotides align to TRBD1. In DNA, the CDR3 is TGTGCCAGCAGTTACTCCGACAGGGGGGACTATGGCTACACCTTC. Protein sequence: CASSYSDRGDYGYTF.